This T cell receptor beta chain was obtained from a study of regulatory T cells in long-lasting Graves disease. The length of the CDR3 is 15 residues. CDR1 is MNHEY, CDR2 SMNVEV, per germline (reference sequence). V lost 3 bases to trimming and J lost 4 bases; unmatched junction nucleotides: 8. Building the TCR beta libraries relied on iRepertoire HTBI primers, and CDR3 regions underwent Arm-PCR. As processed by the authors: Gene usage covered around 62 TRBV and more than twelve TRBJ segments. TCRdb re-called the multiplex PCR reads with MiXCR, one entry per CDR3 protein. Clone size and V and J calls follow TCRdb, not the original study. Of hundreds of thousands of distinct CDR3 sequences in the sample, roughly 21% were seen once. General study points: Newly diagnosed patients had higher TCR diversity than persistent Graves' patients did. There were preferences for TRBV28, TRBJ1-2 and TRBJ2-5 in persistent disease. Persistent patients had more shared public clonotypes (approximately 2,700) than new patients (about 970).

Documented time point: persistent/refractory GD, antithyroid drugs over 5 years with positive TRAb. TCR sequences were obtained from RNA taken from PBMCs. This clonotype was detected ten times or more. The target antigen is unknown. The receptor was isolated from a female donor with Graves disease. The chain uses TRBV27 and TRBJ1-2; 7 bases are shared with TRBD1. This specimen was peripheral blood mononuclear cells (PBMCs), taken when the disease was refractory, from a patient treated with antithyroid drugs. The CDR3 region has the DNA TGTGCCAGCAGTTTCGCAGGGGGTAATTCCTATGGCTACACCTTC. Amino acid sequence: CASSFAGGNSYGYTF.